This T cell receptor beta chain derives from a study of blood T cell repertoires in COVID-19. Study-level information: The United States, Italy and Spain provided the acute and convalescent COVID-19 samples.

V dropped 2 bases and J dropped 5; count of bases not matched to a gene: 6. In germline, CDR1 is SGHTA, CDR2 FQGTGA. The length of the CDR3 is 15 residues. The study recruited people aged roughly 18 to 89 years across approximately 24 US areas. Recovered Cohort 3 donors showed two negative PCRs, clearance, or symptom resolution. Original analysis: It was from reference gene primer amplification that nucleated cell counts were estimated. Sequenced by immunoSEQ multiplex PCR; TCRdb stores in-frame clones only, minus some. D and trimming come from the DNA, and the V and J calls and clone size come from that table. Here the sample spans under 300,000 clones, around 90% being singletons.

Sequencing input: PBMCs or T cells enriched from blood (not recorded which). This rearrangement joins TRBV7-3 to TRBJ2-3; 8 bases match TRBD2. This sequence was found in a woman aged 35 to 49 who had recovered from COVID-19. CDR3 sequence: CASSLQAGVVDTQYF. CDR3 DNA: TGTGCCAGCAGCTTACAAGCGGGAGTCGTAGATACGCAGTATTTT.